This record looks at one T cell receptor (beta chain) sequence and its context. Per the authors' pipeline: By means of reference gene primer amplification, nucleated cell counts were estimated. This table comes from immunoSEQ multiplex PCR, and its TCRdb copy is limited to in-frame clones, with some not included. The V and J calls and the clone size are those of that table, but D and trimming were determined from the DNA. The sample carries around 100,000 clones, roughly 80% recorded once. CDR3 length: 11 amino acids. Trimming took off 11 bases at V and 5 bases at J, with 13 bases between the two ends. Germline V CDR1 and CDR2: MNHNY, SVGAGI (reference sequence). This sample is drawn from a study of blood T cell repertoires in COVID-19. Study background: Specimens from acute and convalescent COVID-19 originated in the United States, Italy and Spain.

This sequence joins TRBV6-6 and TRBJ2-7; a possible D gene is TRBD1 (6 bases). The receptor's source is a man between 65 and 85 years old with active or convalescent COVID-19. Sequenced material: peripheral blood. For the CDR3, the DNA is TGTGCCGTCCAACAGGGCCACGAGCAGTACTTC. Its translation: CAVQQGHEQYF.